This TCR beta chain appears in the sequencing data of a study of blood T cell repertoires in COVID-19. Background on the study: The samples span acute and convalescent COVID-19 from the United States, Italy and Spain. From T cells, B-cell-depleted T cells, or PBMCs came the material, which was cDNA or gDNA.

Germline loops: CDR1 LGHNA, CDR2 YSLEER. The V gene lost 2 bases and the J gene lost 4 bases, with 27 bases spanning the gap. The CDR3 loop spans 20 amino acids. Original methodology: Estimates of nucleated cell counts were drawn from the amplification of reference gene primers. The protocol was immunoSEQ multiplex PCR, while the TCRdb copy is restricted to in-frame clones and leaves out a portion. V, J and clone size were drawn from that table, and D and trimming were deduced from the DNA. The profile shows around 300,000 clones, roughly 85% of them singletons. The chain links TRBV4-3 to TRBJ2-1, with D perhaps TRBD1 (6 bases). The sequencing sample was made of peripheral blood. The source of this sequence is a human donor in a cohort sampled during active COVID-19. CDR3 DNA sequence: TGCGCCAGCAGCCAAAAGGTTCCCGTTGAGCCCGGGACACCTTACAATGAGCAGTTCTTC. It yields the protein CASSQKVPVEPGTPYNEQFF.